The rows below give T cell receptor beta chains drawn from one sample of a study of T cells in Graves' hyperthyroidism and ophthalmopathy. One entry per CDR3 protein results from TCRdb running MiXCR on the multiplex PCR reads. The profile covers 300,000 to 450,000 distinct CDR3 sequences, with about 14% appearing a single time and less than 20% taken by the ten largest. The sequencing input was blood. Source of these receptors: a woman between 25 and 40 years old with Graves' ophthalmopathy. Each CDR3 is given with its conserved first and last residue. Fields, in order: CDR3 protein, CDR3 DNA, clone size, J gene, V gene, D gene. A D gene is named only where the DNA matches it firmly. Clone sizes are given selectively: once, few, many, or a class where the clone is expanded.

CASRADTIVNYGYTF | TGTGCCAGCAGAGCGGACACAATAGTCAACTATGGCTACACCTTC | many | TRBJ1-2 | TRBV2 | NA
CASSLSPKTGGAFF | TGTGCCAGCAGCTTAAGCCCCAAGACAGGTGGAGCTTTCTTT | NA | TRBJ1-1 | TRBV7-8 | NA
CASSERTSGGASTDTQYF | TGTGCCAGCAGCGAACGGACTAGCGGGGGGGCGAGCACAGATACGCAGTATTTT | NA | TRBJ2-3 | TRBV3-1 | TRBD2
CASSHTGQGPYEQYF | TGCGCCAGCAGCCATACCGGACAGGGACCATACGAGCAGTACTTC | NA | TRBJ2-7 | TRBV4-1 | TRBD1
CASSRTRDIYGYTF | TGTGCCAGCAGTAGGACAAGGGACATCTATGGCTACACCTTC | NA | TRBJ1-2 | TRBV6-1 | NA
CASSEALQASEAFF | TGTGCCAGCAGTGAAGCGCTGCAGGCCTCTGAAGCTTTCTTT | many | TRBJ1-1 | TRBV2 | NA
CASSFPTGGSAGELFF | TGTGCCAGCAGCTTCCCGACAGGGGGCAGCGCCGGGGAGCTGTTTTTT | many | TRBJ2-2 | TRBV27 | TRBD1
CASAGTVPEGANVLTF | TGTGCCAGCGCAGGTACCGTCCCGGAAGGGGCCAACGTCCTGACTTTC | few | TRBJ2-6 | TRBV6-1 | NA
CASSLWGVHQPQHF | TGTGCCAGCAGCCTTTGGGGAGTCCATCAGCCCCAGCATTTT | NA | TRBJ1-5 | TRBV5-8 | NA
CASSPQGSSYNSPLHF | TGTGCCAGCAGCCCTCAGGGGAGCTCCTATAATTCACCCCTCCACTTT | NA | TRBJ1-6 | TRBV9 | NA
CASSLREGNTIYF | TGTGCCAGCAGTCTAAGAGAGGGAAACACCATATATTTT | NA | TRBJ1-3 | TRBV12-3/TRBV12-4 | NA
CSARSVRHNTEAFF | TGCAGTGCCCGTTCTGTCAGGCACAACACTGAAGCTTTCTTT | many | TRBJ1-1 | TRBV20-1 | NA
CAWEGGVELFF | TGTGCCTGGGAGGGGGGAGTGGAGCTGTTTTTT | many | TRBJ2-2 | TRBV30 | NA
CASRQGAYTEAFF | TGTGCCAGCAGACAGGGGGCCTACACTGAAGCTTTCTTT | NA | TRBJ1-1 | TRBV6-1 | TRBD1
CASSRRGGQPQHF | TGTGCCAGCAGCAGAAGGGGCGGACAGCCCCAGCATTTT | many | TRBJ1-5 | TRBV2 | NA
CASSLLLLRGPPLEQYF | TGTGCCAGCAGCTTACTCCTCCTCAGGGGGCCCCCTCTCGAGCAGTACTTC | many | TRBJ2-7 | TRBV7-2 | TRBD1
CASSPTGEETQYF | TGTGCCAGCAGCCCCACAGGGGAAGAGACCCAGTACTTC | NA | TRBJ2-5 | TRBV6-2/TRBV6-3 | TRBD1
CASSLPQELRPYNEQFF | TGCGCCAGCAGCCTACCCCAGGAGTTACGTCCCTACAATGAGCAGTTCTTC | few | TRBJ2-1 | TRBV5-1 | NA
CASSWTGGGEQYF | TGTGCCAGCAGTTGGACAGGGGGTGGTGAGCAGTACTTC | few | TRBJ2-7 | TRBV9 | TRBD1
CASSAPPTSGGSSYEQYF | TGTGCTAGCAGCGCCCCTCCGACTAGCGGGGGGAGCTCCTACGAGCAGTACTTC | NA | TRBJ2-7 | TRBV7-7 | TRBD2
CASSKAEVKTQYF | TGTGCCAGCAGTAAAGCGGAAGTAAAGACCCAGTACTTC | many | TRBJ2-5 | TRBV3-1 | NA
CATSRQRVAYYGYTF | TGTGCCACCAGCAGACAGAGGGTGGCCTACTATGGCTACACCTTC | few | TRBJ1-2 | TRBV15 | NA
CASSLAGSIGELFF | TGTGCCAGCAGCTTGGCTGGATCGATCGGGGAGCTGTTTTTT | few | TRBJ2-2 | TRBV5-6 | NA
CASRTQEQGAVRNTQYF | TGTGCCAGCAGAACACAGGAACAGGGGGCGGTGCGTAATACGCAGTATTTT | NA | TRBJ2-3 | TRBV12-3/TRBV12-4 | TRBD1
CASSLPPETQYF | TGTGCCAGCTCTCTACCGCCGGAGACCCAGTACTTC | many | TRBJ2-5 | TRBV18 | NA
CASTRGGNEQFF | TGTGCCAGCACCAGGGGGGGCAATGAGCAGTTCTTC | many | TRBJ2-1 | TRBV2 | NA
CASSFDRAGDGYTF | TGTGCCAGCAGCTTCGACAGGGCAGGCGATGGCTACACCTTC | many | TRBJ1-2 | TRBV7-9 | TRBD1
CSARVVLGGYTF | TGCAGTGCTAGAGTAGTATTGGGTGGCTACACCTTC | many | TRBJ1-2 | TRBV20-1 | NA
CASSPSTSRGLNTGELFF | TGTGCCAGCAGCCCGTCGACTAGTAGGGGTCTCAACACCGGGGAGCTGTTTTTT | many | TRBJ2-2 | TRBV7-9 | NA
CASSSNPGTSLAYEQYF | TGTGCCAGCAGTTCCAACCCCGGGACTAGCCTTGCCTACGAGCAGTACTTC | many | TRBJ2-7 | TRBV28 | TRBD2
CASSYNRQGGNNEQFF | TGTGCCAGCAGTTACAATAGACAGGGGGGGAATAATGAGCAGTTCTTC | many | TRBJ2-1 | TRBV7-6 | TRBD1
CSPAPLGTSGAANTGELFF | TGCAGCCCCGCACCCCTCGGGACTAGCGGGGCGGCGAACACCGGGGAGCTGTTTTTT | few | TRBJ2-2 | TRBV29-1 | TRBD2
CAWQTGNYGYTF | TGTGCCTGGCAGACAGGAAACTATGGCTACACCTTC | many | TRBJ1-2 | TRBV30 | NA
CASSLIRLDYGYTF | TGTGCCAGCAGTTTGATTCGTCTAGACTATGGCTACACCTTC | many | TRBJ1-2 | TRBV12-3/TRBV12-4 | NA
CASSLTRTGDPYEQYF | TGTGCCAGCAGCTTAACCCGGACAGGGGATCCCTACGAGCAGTACTTC | many | TRBJ2-7 | TRBV7-3 | TRBD1
CASSLSGGHQETQYF | TGTGCCAGCAGCCTTAGCGGGGGACACCAAGAGACCCAGTACTTC | NA | TRBJ2-5 | TRBV3-1 | TRBD2
CASSWGGGSYEQYF | TGTGCCAGCAGTTGGGGCGGCGGGAGCTACGAGCAGTACTTC | few | TRBJ2-7 | TRBV27 | TRBD2
CASKVGDRELSGANVLTF | TGTGCCAGCAAAGTCGGGGACAGGGAACTCTCTGGGGCCAACGTCCTGACTTTC | NA | TRBJ2-6 | TRBV28 | TRBD1
CAISESGTSGSRTDTQYF | TGTGCCATCAGTGAGTCGGGGACTAGCGGGTCCCGCACAGATACGCAGTATTTT | NA | TRBJ2-3 | TRBV10-3 | TRBD2
CASSQVRRQVYSGANVLTF | TGTGCCAGCAGCCAAGTTCGAAGACAGGTTTACTCTGGGGCCAACGTCCTGACTTTC | NA | TRBJ2-6 | TRBV4-2 | NA
CASSPTGQGSEAFF | TGTGCCAGCAGCCCGACCGGACAGGGCTCGGAAGCTTTCTTT | many | TRBJ1-1 | TRBV3-1 | TRBD1
CASSLEDQGAQLFF | TGTGCCAGCAGCTTAGAGGACCAGGGGGCGCAGCTGTTTTTT | many | TRBJ2-2 | TRBV7-9 | TRBD1
CSAREELSTYEQYF | TGCAGTGCTAGAGAGGAACTTTCCACCTACGAGCAGTACTTC | many | TRBJ2-7 | TRBV20-1 | NA
CASSESRGGVYNEQFF | TGCGCCAGCAGTGAGTCTCGCGGGGGGGTATACAATGAGCAGTTCTTC | NA | TRBJ2-1 | TRBV10-2 | TRBD2
CASHPGPENTEAFF | TGTGCCAGCCATCCGGGACCGGAGAACACTGAAGCTTTCTTT | NA | TRBJ1-1 | TRBV13 | NA
CASSYGTPAGGELFF | TGTGCCAGCAGCTACGGGACTCCCGCCGGCGGGGAGCTGTTTTTT | many | TRBJ2-2 | TRBV12-3/TRBV12-4 | NA